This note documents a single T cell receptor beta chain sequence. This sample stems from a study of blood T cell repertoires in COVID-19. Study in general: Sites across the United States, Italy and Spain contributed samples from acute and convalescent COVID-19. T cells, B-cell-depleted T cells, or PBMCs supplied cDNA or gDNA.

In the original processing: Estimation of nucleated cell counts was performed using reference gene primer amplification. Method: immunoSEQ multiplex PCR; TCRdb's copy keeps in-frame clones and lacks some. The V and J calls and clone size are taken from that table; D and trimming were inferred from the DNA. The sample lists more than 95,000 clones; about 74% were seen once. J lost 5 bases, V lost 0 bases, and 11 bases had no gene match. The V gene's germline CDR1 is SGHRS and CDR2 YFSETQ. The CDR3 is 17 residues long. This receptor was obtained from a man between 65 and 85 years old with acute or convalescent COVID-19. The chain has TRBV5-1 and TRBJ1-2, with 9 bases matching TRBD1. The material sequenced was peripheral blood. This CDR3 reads CASSLAGTGTRGYGYTF. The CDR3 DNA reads TGCGCCAGCAGCTTGGCCGGGACAGGGACAAGGGGATATGGCTACACCTTC.